This T cell receptor beta chain originates from a study of CD8+ T cells in alopecia areata. Regarding the study as a whole: Resident alphabeta T cells of normal skin are also sequenced in scalp samples. Mice gave a clearer picture of TCR sharing than patients did, possibly for HLA-related reasons.

Sequencing used cDNA as its template, made by extracting RNA and reverse transcribing it. Here immunoSEQ multiplex PCR was the method, and the copy in TCRdb shows in-frame clones only, minus some. Of around 100,000 clones listed, approximately 58% are singletons. T lymphocytes (CD4+ and CD8+) were sorted from PBMCs. This clone was counted at least ten times. The antigen remains unidentified. Germline V gene data show CDR1 as MGHRA and CDR2 as YSYEKL. CDR3 length equals 15 residues. V lost 6 bases to trimming and J lost 1 base; unmatched junction nucleotides: 5. The receptor's source is a human donor in good health. The chain employs TRBV4-1 and TRBJ2-2, with TRBD1 matching 7 bases. Sequencing was performed on CD4+ T cells sorted from blood. CDR3 loop: CASSPRTGNTGELFF. The CDR3 DNA reads TGCGCCAGCAGTCCCAGGACAGGGAACACCGGGGAGCTGTTTTTT.